A single sample is the source of the 30 T cell receptor beta chains below, sequenced in a study of T cells in lung cancer brain metastases. Here immunoSEQ multiplex PCR was the method, and the copy in TCRdb shows in-frame clones only, minus some. The sample contains about 4,000 clones, approximately 90% of which appear only once. The source material was tumor tissue from the primary lung tumor. The receptors shown here come from a man aged 60 to 75 with non-small cell lung cancer.

A single count supports this clone. The chain uses TRBV21-1 and TRBJ2-5; the D segment call TRBD1 is taken from the table without a DNA check. TRBV21-1 is annotated as a pseudogene. This CDR3 region has 16 residues. CDR3 nucleotides: TGTGCCAGCGTCGACAGCTGGAACAGGGTGAAAGAGACCCAGTACTTC. It translates to CASVDSWNRVKETQYF.

The rearrangement joins TRBV18 to TRBJ2-2; 9 nucleotides agree with TRBD1. Looked up from germline, CDR1 is KGHSH and CDR2 is LQKENI. Trimming cost V 2 bases and J 4 bases; bases outside gene matches: 5. The CDR3 has 16 amino acids. The CDR3 region is CASSPAGQGSTGELFF. The CDR3 nucleotides read TGTGCCAGCTCACCAGCGGGACAGGGCAGCACCGGGGAGCTGTTTTTT.

CDR3 coding DNA: TGTGCCAGCAGCTTGGAGGTGACAGCGAGGGATTTTTTAGGAAGAACTGAAGCTTTCTTT. It is translated as CASSLEVTARDFLGRTEAFF. The chain has TRBV5-4 and TRBJ1-1; the D gene is possibly TRBD1 (5 bases). The CDR3 is 20 amino acids. V gave up 0 bases and J gave up 5 bases, with 29 bases separating them. The germline V gene encodes CDR1 SGHNT and CDR2 YYREEE (reference sequence).

This rearrangement joins TRBV28 to TRBJ2-2; 14 nucleotides agree with TRBD2. CDR3 length: 15 amino acids. Per the germline V gene, CDR1 is MDHEN and CDR2 is SYDVKM. The V gene end was trimmed by 5 bases and the J gene end by 13 bases; junction bases not matched to a gene: 9. CDR3 amino acids: CASSGGTSGSGSLFF. CDR3 coding DNA: TGTGCCAGCAGTGGGGGGACTAGCGGGAGCGGGTCGCTGTTTTTT.

The chain has TRBV6-1 and TRBJ1-5, with TRBD1 matching over 8 bases. The germline V gene has CDR1 MNHNS and CDR2 SASEGT. Germline trimming cut 6 bases from V and 4 bases from J; bases unmatched to any gene: 8. The CDR3 spans 15 residues. The CDR3 is CASSEMDRANQPQHF. CDR3 in DNA: TGTGCCAGCAGCGAAATGGACAGGGCTAATCAGCCCCAGCATTTT.

The rearrangement links TRBV11-3 to TRBJ2-2, with D unresolved. Trimming pared 1 base from V and 2 bases from J, leaving 2 bases between. The CDR3 contains 13 residues. Germline assignment: CDR1 SGHNT and CDR2 YENEEA. CDR3 amino acids: CASSLANTGELFF. CDR3 nucleotides: TGTGCCAGCAGCTTAGCCAACACCGGGGAGCTGTTTTTT.

The chain is built from TRBV5-1 and TRBJ2-3; the D is unclear. Germline V gene data show CDR1 as SGHRS and CDR2 as YFSETQ. Deletions cut 0 bases from V and 0 bases from J, with 8 bases between. CDR3 length: 15 residues. The CDR3 sequence: CASSLAVTSTDTQYF. Written as DNA, the CDR3 is TGCGCCAGCAGCTTGGCTGTAACTAGCACAGATACGCAGTATTTT.

Points on this clone: The junction departs from the called germline gene at one end, perhaps through a read error. The CDR3 here is CASSGFARGPTRELFF. The CDR3 coding sequence is TGTGCCAGCAGCGGATTCGCGAGGGGACCCACCAGGGAGCTGTTTTTT. The V and J genes are TRBV7-3 and TRBJ2-2, with D possibly being TRBD1 or TRBD2 (5 bases each). CDR1 is SGHTA, CDR2 FQGTGA, per germline. The CDR3 consists of 16 residues.

The V gene is TRBV18, the J gene TRBJ2-3, with D maybe TRBD1 (6 bases). V lost 2 bases and J lost 4, with 7 bases in between. The germline gives CDR1 KGHSH, CDR2 LQKENI. The CDR3 length is 13 residues. The CDR3 spells CASSPSGADTQYF. As DNA, the CDR3 is TGTGCCAGCTCACCATCAGGGGCAGATACGCAGTATTTT.

Remarks on this clone: The sample contains more than one DNA sequence encoding this CDR3. The chain links TRBV5-1 to TRBJ2-2, with D hard to call. The germline V and J ends were trimmed by 4 bases and 0 bases, with 7 bases remaining between them. The CDR3 runs to 14 residues. Germline V gives CDR1 SGHRS, CDR2 YFSETQ. The CDR3 nucleotides read TGCGCCAGCAGCGAAAACGCGAACACCGGGGAGCTGTTTTTT. Translating gives CASSENANTGELFF. The variable domain in full, completed from reference TRBV5-1 and TRBJ2-2, reads KAGVTQTPRYLIKTRGQQVTLSCSPISGHRSVSWYQQTPGQGLQFLFEYFSETQRNKGNFPGRFSGRQFSNSRSEMNVSTLELGDSALYLCASSENANTGELFFGEGSRLTVL.

This clone was seen only a few times. The same CDR3 also results from other DNA sequences found in this sample. The chain uses TRBV5-1 and TRBJ1-2; D perhaps matches TRBD1 (5 bases). This CDR3 is built from 15 residues. V lost 5 bases, J lost 0 bases, and 14 bases lay in between. Germline V CDR1 and CDR2: SGHRS, YFSETQ. The DNA of the CDR3 is TGCGCCAGCAGATACTCGCCAGGGCCTAACTATGGCTACACCTTC. This sequence encodes CASRYSPGPNYGYTF.

The V gene is TRBV6-1, the J gene TRBJ2-7; 9 nucleotides align to TRBD1. CDR3 length: 15 amino acids. Germline CDR1 is MNHNS and CDR2 is SASEGT. J was trimmed by 3 bases and V by 10 bases; bases with no gene match: 13. The CDR3 DNA reads TGTGCCACCAATAACAGGGGGCAGCTAGTCTACGAGCAGTACTTC. Translating gives CATNNRGQLVYEQYF.

The genes are TRBV2 and TRBJ1-6, with TRBD1 matching 8 bases. V lost 3 bases and J lost 10; bases outside the gene matches: 8. Germline CDR1 SNHLY, CDR2 FYNNEI. The CDR3 runs to 15 residues. In DNA form, the CDR3 reads TGTGCCAGCAGTGAGGCCGGGACAGGAGGCTCACCCCTCCACTTT. Protein product: CASSEAGTGGSPLHF.

The chain links TRBV5-1 to TRBJ1-5; TRBD1 might be the D (5 bases). The V gene's germline CDR1 is SGHRS and CDR2 YFSETQ. CDR3 length: 14 amino acids. V dropped 2 bases and J dropped 3 bases, with 9 bases sitting between them. The CDR3 nucleotides are TGCGCCAGCAGCTTTGGGGGGGACAATCAGCCCCAGCATTTT. Its protein is CASSFGGDNQPQHF.

The gene calls are TRBV9 and TRBJ1-5; tentative D call: TRBD1 (5 bases). The V end was cut by 3 bases, the J end by 6 bases, with 13 bases between. Looked up from germline, CDR1 is SGDLS and CDR2 is YYNGEE. The CDR3 is made up of 14 amino acids. CDR3 sequence: CASSGGTSTQPQHF. The CDR3 DNA reads as TGTGCCAGCAGCGGAGGGACTTCGACTCAGCCCCAGCATTTT.

The rearrangement uses TRBV29-1 and TRBJ1-4; possible D gene TRBD1, 6 bases. Germline lookup yields CDR1 SQVTM and CDR2 ANQGSEA. The CDR3 is 13 amino acids. Deletions cut 7 bases from V and 4 bases from J, with 13 bases between. CDR3 protein: CSATQGSNEKLFF. DNA for the CDR3: TGCAGCGCGACACAGGGTAGTAATGAAAAACTGTTTTTT.

The chain uses TRBV19 and TRBJ1-2; 9 bases line up with TRBD1. The junction had 9 bases not matched to a gene; V was cut back by 8 bases and J by 2 bases. CDR1 is LNHDA and CDR2 is SQIVND in the germline V gene (reference sequence). The CDR3 covers 15 residues. The CDR3 reads CASQIPGQGNYGYTF. The CDR3 nucleotides read TGTGCCAGTCAAATACCGGGACAGGGAAACTATGGCTACACCTTC.

The V call is TRBV14, the J call TRBJ1-1, with a weak D call TRBD1 (6 bases). CDR3 length equals 14 residues. V dropped 2 bases and J dropped 4 bases, with 11 bases sitting between them. The V gene's germline CDR1 is SGHDN and CDR2 FVKESK. CDR3 DNA: TGTGCCAGCAGCCAATCTGGGGGCAGCACTGAAGCTTTCTTT. Its protein is CASSQSGGSTEAFF.

The chain carries TRBV19 and TRBJ2-7; D is ambiguous. The germline gives CDR1 LNHDA, CDR2 SQIVND (reference sequence). The CDR3 has 13 amino acids. The V gene lost 5 bases and the J gene lost 5 bases, with 13 bases spanning the gap. This chain's CDR3 is CASSLRSSNEQYF. Here the CDR3 DNA reads TGTGCCAGTAGTCTTCGGTCGTCCAACGAGCAGTACTTC.

The V call is TRBV7-2, the J call TRBJ1-1, with D uncertain. The ends were cut back, 7 bases at V and 6 bases at J, with 15 bases in the middle. Germline CDR1 SGHTA, CDR2 FQGNSA. This CDR3 contains 13 residues. The CDR3 DNA sequence: TGTGCCAGCAAACTTAATAAGGGTCCTGAAGCTTTCTTT. Protein sequence: CASKLNKGPEAFF.

Turning to this clone: Distinct nucleotide sequences in the sample also encode this CDR3. The chain has TRBV5-4 and TRBJ2-2; 13 bases align to TRBD2. The CDR3 contains 17 residues. V lost 4 bases and J lost 5; bases outside the gene matches: 8. In germline, CDR1 is SGHNT, CDR2 YYREEE (reference sequence). The CDR3 loop reads CASSGGLAGRDTGELFF. The CDR3 DNA is TGTGCCAGCAGCGGGGGACTAGCGGGAAGGGATACCGGGGAGCTGTTTTTT.

This sequence joins TRBV7-2 and TRBJ1-2; a possible D gene is TRBD1 (5 bases). The length of the CDR3 is 16 residues. The germline V gene encodes CDR1 SGHTA and CDR2 FQGNSA. V was trimmed by 0 bases and J by 6 bases, leaving 17 bases between them. CDR3 nucleotides: TGTGCCAGCAGCTTAGCGCGGTCAGGGCGGGGGGATGGCTACACCTTC. Its protein is CASSLARSGRGDGYTF.

CDR3 residues: CASSLKVGANVLTF. CDR3 coding DNA: TGTGCCAGCAGCTTAAAGGTTGGGGCCAACGTCCTGACTTTC. This chain links TRBV11-3 with TRBJ2-6, with D uncertain. The germline gives CDR1 SGHNT, CDR2 YENEEA. The V end was cut by 2 bases, the J end by 3 bases, with 5 bases between. The CDR3 has 14 residues.

This clone has a handful of counts. The rearrangement uses TRBV7-9 and TRBJ1-2, with D possibly TRBD1 on 5 matching bases. Germline V gene data show CDR1 as SEHNR and CDR2 as FQNEAQ (reference sequence). V was pared by 5 bases and J by 12 bases, with 16 bases between. The CDR3 consists of 12 residues. Here the CDR3 DNA reads TGTGCCAGCAGCGGACGGGGGTTATTGAACACCTTC. This encodes CASSGRGLLNTF.

This CDR3 is CASSHSPGTSGGGSYEQYF. In DNA, the CDR3 is TGTGCCAGCAGCCATTCTCCCGGGACTAGCGGGGGAGGGTCCTACGAGCAGTACTTC. The chain is built from TRBV4-2 and TRBJ2-7, with 14 bases matching TRBD2. V trimming: 3 bases; J trimming: 1 base; junction bases outside the gene matches: 11. Germline V gene data show CDR1 as LGHNA and CDR2 as YNFKEQ. CDR3 length: 19 residues.

This clone appeared once. The rearrangement links TRBV7-2 to TRBJ2-5, with 13 bases aligning to TRBD2. Unmatched junction bases numbered 3, after V lost 3 bases and J lost 5 bases. The CDR3 has 15 amino acids. Germline assignment: CDR1 SGHTA and CDR2 FQGNSA. The CDR3 loop is CASSFTSGGAETQYF. As DNA, the CDR3 is TGTGCCAGCAGCTTTACTAGCGGGGGGGCTGAGACCCAGTACTTC.

The chain uses TRBV6-5 and TRBJ2-7, with D possibly TRBD1 on 6 matching bases. The length of the CDR3 is 13 residues. The V gene lost 6 bases and the J gene lost 4 bases, with 13 bases spanning the gap. In germline, CDR1 is MNHEY, CDR2 SVGAGI. The CDR3 DNA is TGTGCCAGCAGCCCCCTCGGACAGTACGAGCAGTACTTC. Translation gives CASSPLGQYEQYF.

This clone has a single count. The chain links TRBV5-6 to TRBJ2-5; 8 bases map to TRBD2. Trimming at V came to 2 bases and at J to 1 base, leaving 1 base not matched to a gene. This CDR3 comprises 14 residues. The germline V gene has CDR1 SGHDT and CDR2 YYEEEE. The CDR3 DNA follows: TGTGCCAGCAGCTTAACTAGCGGCCAAGAGACCCAGTACTTC. Translated: CASSLTSGQETQYF. The complete variable domain, with remaining parts taken from reference TRBV5-6 and TRBJ2-5, reads DAGVTQSPTHLIKTRGQQVTLRCSPKSGHDTVSWYQQALGQGPQFIFQYYEEEERQRGNFPDRFSGHQFPNYSSELNVNALLLGDSALYLCASSLTSGQETQYFGPGTRLLVL.

The rearrangement joins TRBV5-4 to TRBJ2-3; 10 bases are shared with TRBD2. The length of the CDR3 is 15 residues. V was pared by 1 base and J by 1 base, with 0 bases of the junction left unmatched. The germline V gene encodes CDR1 SGHNT and CDR2 YYREEE (reference sequence). CDR3 coding DNA: TGTGCCAGCAGCTTGACTAGCGGGGGCACAGATACGCAGTATTTT. It translates to CASSLTSGGTDTQYF.

This clone was recorded once. The chain couples TRBV29-1 to TRBJ2-1; D uncertain. V was cut by 0 bases and J by 0 bases, with 9 bases left in between. This CDR3 has 15 residues. Germline CDR1 is SQVTM and CDR2 is ANQGSEA. As DNA, the CDR3 is TGCAGCGTTGAAGAAAGGGATAACTCCTACAATGAGCAGTTCTTC. Protein: CSVEERDNSYNEQFF.